The rows below give T cell receptor beta chains drawn from one sample of a study of shared clonotypes between healthy human individuals. Generated by immunoSEQ multiplex PCR, the TCRdb table keeps only in-frame clones and is missing some. The data show under 750,000 clones, approximately 77% seen once. The specimen sequenced was memory CD4+ T cells sorted from blood. The receptor set was obtained from a woman in her 30s in good health. The CDR3 runs from the conserved cysteine through the conserved F or W. D genes are given only for firm matches. Clone size is given for some rows only: seen once, a few or many times, or a class if the clone is expanded.

clone size: .
V gene: TRBV19
D gene: .
J gene: TRBJ2-3
CDR3 protein: CASWDSTDTQYF
CDR3 DNA: TGTGCCAGTTGGGACAGCACAGATACGCAGTATTTT

clone size: .
V gene: TRBV19
D gene: TRBD2
J gene: TRBJ2-1
CDR3 protein: CASSGSSGRSGEQFF
CDR3 DNA: TGTGCCAGTAGCGGTTCTAGCGGGAGATCTGGTGAGCAGTTCTTC

clone size: few
V gene: TRBV27
D gene: TRBD1
J gene: TRBJ1-4
CDR3 protein: CASSLSGGDLPEKLFF
CDR3 DNA: TGTGCCAGCAGTTTATCAGGGGGCGATCTCCCTGAAAAACTGTTTTTT

clone size: .
V gene: TRBV28
D gene: .
J gene: TRBJ1-2
CDR3 protein: CASRVEGGARNYGYTF
CDR3 DNA: TGTGCCAGCAGGGTTGAGGGGGGGGCACGGAACTATGGCTACACCTTC

clone size: .
V gene: TRBV5-1
D gene: .
J gene: TRBJ2-7
CDR3 protein: CASSLAGLSAGEQYF
CDR3 DNA: TGCGCCAGCAGCTTGGCTGGCCTCTCCGCCGGCGAGCAGTACTTC

clone size: .
V gene: TRBV12-5
D gene: .
J gene: TRBJ1-1
CDR3 protein: CASGLGGNTEAFF
CDR3 DNA: TGTGCTAGTGGTTTGGGGGGAAACACTGAAGCTTTCTTT

clone size: .
V gene: TRBV11-3
D gene: TRBD2
J gene: TRBJ2-4
CDR3 protein: CASSPGGGANIQYF
CDR3 DNA: TGTGCCAGCAGCCCCGGGGGGGGCGCGAACATTCAGTACTTC

clone size: few
V gene: TRBV6-1
D gene: .
J gene: TRBJ2-3
CDR3 protein: CASSDSRTDTQYF
CDR3 DNA: TGTGCCAGCAGTGACTCACGCACAGATACGCAGTATTTT

clone size: .
V gene: TRBV7-9
D gene: .
J gene: TRBJ2-3
CDR3 protein: CASSLSTNKQYF
CDR3 DNA: TGTGCCAGCAGCTTATCTACGAATAAGCAGTATTTT

clone size: .
V gene: TRBV7-9
D gene: .
J gene: TRBJ1-2
CDR3 protein: CASSFGGANYGYTF
CDR3 DNA: TGTGCCAGCAGCTTTGGGGGAGCCAACTATGGCTACACCTTC

clone size: once
V gene: TRBV6-1
D gene: .
J gene: TRBJ2-7
CDR3 protein: CASSEEGVPHEQYF
CDR3 DNA: TGTGCCAGCAGTGAGGAGGGGGTCCCCCACGAGCAGTACTTC

clone size: .
V gene: TRBV18
D gene: .
J gene: TRBJ2-5
CDR3 protein: CASSGWDGQETQYF
CDR3 DNA: TGTGCCAGCTCCGGCTGGGACGGACAAGAGACCCAGTACTTC

clone size: .
V gene: TRBV27
D gene: .
J gene: TRBJ2-1
CDR3 protein: CASSYRSYNEQFF
CDR3 DNA: TGTGCCAGCAGTTACCGCTCCTACAATGAGCAGTTCTTC

clone size: .
V gene: TRBV19
D gene: .
J gene: TRBJ2-3
CDR3 protein: CASSIGGPYTQYF
CDR3 DNA: TGTGCCAGTAGTATCGGGGGCCCTTATACGCAGTATTTT

clone size: .
V gene: TRBV6-1
D gene: .
J gene: TRBJ1-4
CDR3 protein: CASKRTRNEKLFF
CDR3 DNA: TGTGCCAGCAAGAGAACTCGTAATGAAAAACTGTTTTTT

clone size: .
V gene: TRBV7-3
D gene: .
J gene: TRBJ2-2
CDR3 protein: CASSLGRAGELFF
CDR3 DNA: TGTGCCAGCAGCTTAGGACGAGCGGGGGAGCTGTTTTTT

clone size: .
V gene: TRBV10-2
D gene: .
J gene: TRBJ2-3
CDR3 protein: CASSPGGLLGHRDTQYF
CDR3 DNA: TGCGCCAGCAGTCCCGGGGGACTTCTAGGGCACAGAGATACGCAGTATTTT

clone size: .
V gene: TRBV28
D gene: TRBD1
J gene: TRBJ2-5
CDR3 protein: CASSLGDRVETQYF
CDR3 DNA: TGTGCCAGCAGTTTAGGGGACAGGGTTGAGACCCAGTACTTC

clone size: .
V gene: TRBV28
D gene: .
J gene: TRBJ2-5
CDR3 protein: CASGRGDGSQTQYF
CDR3 DNA: TGTGCCTCCGGAAGGGGGGACGGGTCACAGACCCAGTACTTC

clone size: .
V gene: TRBV7-9
D gene: .
J gene: TRBJ2-1
CDR3 protein: CASSTERRGFEQFF
CDR3 DNA: TGTGCCAGCAGCACCGAACGTCGTGGGTTTGAGCAGTTCTTC

clone size: .
V gene: TRBV6-6
D gene: TRBD2
J gene: TRBJ2-7
CDR3 protein: CASSKLAGGYNEQYF
CDR3 DNA: TGTGCCAGCAGTAAACTAGCGGGAGGGTATAACGAGCAGTACTTC

clone size: .
V gene: TRBV7-2
D gene: .
J gene: TRBJ1-2
CDR3 protein: CASSLAAMMAERYTF
CDR3 DNA: TGTGCCAGCAGCTTAGCGGCAATGATGGCTGAGCGCTACACCTTC

clone size: .
V gene: TRBV7-8
D gene: .
J gene: TRBJ2-2
CDR3 protein: CASSLQPNTGELFF
CDR3 DNA: TGTGCCAGCAGCTTACAACCCAACACCGGGGAGCTGTTTTTT

clone size: .
V gene: TRBV11-3
D gene: TRBD2
J gene: TRBJ2-1
CDR3 protein: CASSFSGSVGNEQFF
CDR3 DNA: TGTGCCAGCAGCTTTAGCGGGAGTGTCGGGAATGAGCAGTTCTTC

clone size: .
V gene: TRBV7-8
D gene: .
J gene: TRBJ1-2
CDR3 protein: CASSSRTAQHGYTF
CDR3 DNA: TGTGCCAGCAGCTCCCGGACAGCGCAGCATGGCTACACCTTC

clone size: many
V gene: TRBV6-1
D gene: .
J gene: TRBJ1-4
CDR3 protein: CASRVQEELFF
CDR3 DNA: TGTGCCAGCAGGGTACAAGAAGAACTGTTTTTT

clone size: few
V gene: TRBV6-1
D gene: TRBD2
J gene: TRBJ2-1
CDR3 protein: CASSGGGLAGRDEQFF
CDR3 DNA: TGTGCCAGCAGTGGGGGGGGACTAGCGGGTAGGGATGAGCAGTTCTTC

clone size: .
V gene: TRBV4-1
D gene: .
J gene: TRBJ2-4
CDR3 protein: CASSNELGGVYIQYF
CDR3 DNA: TGCGCCAGCAGCAACGAATTGGGGGGAGTCTACATTCAGTACTTC

clone size: .
V gene: TRBV7-9
D gene: .
J gene: TRBJ2-4
CDR3 protein: CASSLGQIVKNIQYF
CDR3 DNA: TGTGCCAGCAGCCTAGGACAGATAGTCAAAAACATTCAGTACTTC

clone size: few
V gene: TRBV19
D gene: TRBD2
J gene: TRBJ2-1
CDR3 protein: CASSGARSTSGRAVEQFF
CDR3 DNA: TGTGCCAGTAGTGGGGCCCGATCGACTAGCGGGAGGGCCGTTGAGCAGTTCTTC

clone size: many
V gene: TRBV2
D gene: TRBD1
J gene: TRBJ1-2
CDR3 protein: CACEPGQGRGGYTF
CDR3 DNA: TGTGCCTGCGAACCTGGACAGGGCCGGGGTGGCTACACCTTC

clone size: few
V gene: TRBV28
D gene: .
J gene: TRBJ1-1
CDR3 protein: CASRSQDLEAFF
CDR3 DNA: TGTGCCAGCAGGTCTCAGGACCTTGAAGCTTTCTTT

clone size: .
V gene: TRBV5-5
D gene: TRBD2
J gene: TRBJ2-7
CDR3 protein: CASSREGTSFYEQYF
CDR3 DNA: TGTGCCAGCAGCAGAGAAGGGACTAGCTTCTACGAGCAGTACTTC

clone size: .
V gene: TRBV7-2
D gene: .
J gene: TRBJ2-1
CDR3 protein: CASSVDHGGEQFF
CDR3 DNA: TGTGCCAGCAGCGTCGACCACGGCGGTGAGCAGTTCTTC

clone size: .
V gene: TRBV5-4
D gene: TRBD2
J gene: TRBJ2-1
CDR3 protein: CASSLRLAAYNEQFF
CDR3 DNA: TGTGCCAGCAGCTTGCGACTAGCGGCCTACAATGAGCAGTTCTTC

clone size: .
V gene: TRBV14
D gene: .
J gene: TRBJ1-1
CDR3 protein: CASSQGGNTEAFF
CDR3 DNA: TGTGCCAGCAGCCAGGGGGGGAACACTGAAGCTTTCTTT

clone size: .
V gene: TRBV28
D gene: .
J gene: TRBJ2-3
CDR3 protein: CASSLPRGGPDTQYF
CDR3 DNA: TGTGCCAGCAGTCTACCCAGGGGGGGCCCAGATACGCAGTATTTT

clone size: .
V gene: TRBV5-6
D gene: TRBD2
J gene: TRBJ2-3
CDR3 protein: CASSFSGRRSTDTQYF
CDR3 DNA: TGTGCCAGCAGCTTTAGCGGGAGGCGGAGCACAGATACGCAGTATTTT

clone size: .
V gene: TRBV2
D gene: .
J gene: TRBJ2-3
CDR3 protein: CASSEGRDLGDTQYF
CDR3 DNA: TGTGCCAGCAGTGAGGGACGGGACCTCGGGGATACGCAGTATTTT